The TCR beta chain under discussion was sequenced for a study of blood T cell repertoires in COVID-19. Study information: Italy, Spain and the United States were the sources of the convalescent and acute COVID-19 samples. PBMCs, B-cell-depleted T cells, or T cells were the source of the cDNA or gDNA that made up the material.

V lost 4 bases and J lost 7; bases outside the gene matches: 9. The CDR3 loop spans 16 amino acids. CDR1 KGHDR and CDR2 SFDVKD come from the germline V gene. In the original processing: Amplifying reference gene primers gave estimates of nucleated cell counts. Produced via immunoSEQ multiplex PCR; TCRdb's table is partial and in-frame only. The DNA was the basis for D and trimming; V, J and clone size are from that table. The repertoire has roughly 150,000 clones, 65% to 85% of them found once; the top ten carry about 14%. The J gene is TRBJ2-7, the V gene TRBV24-1; the match to TRBD2 covers 13 bases. The sequenced sample consisted of peripheral blood. This receptor was taken from a woman of 80 years or more with acute or convalescent COVID-19. The CDR3 spells CATSEGTSGKVMEQYF. The DNA of the CDR3 is TGTGCCACCAGTGAAGGGACTAGCGGGAAGGTTATGGAGCAGTACTTC.